Sequencing of this T cell receptor (beta chain) was carried out in a study of blood T cell repertoires in COVID-19 (dated by TCRdb to about 2020). Describing the broader study: Collaborator samples came from the United States, Italy and Spain and covered acute and convalescent phases of COVID-19. The material from the prospective study consisted of cDNA or gDNA derived from T cells, B-cell-depleted T cells, or PBMCs. The dataset comprised deeply sampled blood TCRbeta repertoires from subjects exposed to, actively infected with, or recovered from COVID-19. The repertoires were made available in a free public database intended to serve as a resource for research on the immune response to SARS-CoV-2. The samples were drawn from the first 160 participants of the ongoing ImmuneRACE study and from 950 to 1,500 subjects provided by 6 global collaborators. The sample metadata nearly always contained a de-identified subject ID, COVID-19 status, age in years and sex. Where available, HLA class I and class II types were obtained from metadata supplied by the sample provider rather than from assay-based typing.

The immunoSEQ Assay, a bias-controlled multiplex PCR, was used to amplify TCRbeta CDR3 regions from genomic DNA. The original methods were these. Nucleated cell counts per sample were estimated from amplification of reference gene primers within the assay. Sequence reads were collapsed and filtered to measure the absolute abundance of every unique TCRbeta CDR3 rearrangement. For each sample, productive Simpson clonality was calculated as the square root of Simpson's diversity index across productive rearrangements. Sourced from immuneACCESS, this table was stored by TCRdb with only in-frame sequences that have V and J called. A share of the clones is absent; for the studies checked, an unresolved V gene accounts for under half, and the remainder has no known explanation. From that table come the V and J calls and clone size; the DNA was used to work out D and trimming. The table for this sample lists about 230,000 clones; 70% to 90% of them were counted only once. The ten largest clones add up to under 14% of the sample.

This clone was observed a handful of times. It lacks a known antigen. No base qualities exist here, and no much larger clone lies one base off it. In Seattle, one collaborating source enrolled patients while the infection was active and tracked those patients longitudinally over the course of disease. The collaborating institutions used their own protocols to collect whole blood in K2EDTA tubes. For TCRbeta analysis, collaborator samples were shipped as frozen whole blood, as isolated PBMCs, or as DNA extracted from either sample type. The germline V gene specifies SGHRS as CDR1 and YFSETQ as CDR2. Its CDR3 holds 17 amino acids, cysteine through phenylalanine. Only the CDR3 portion is preserved as DNA: 51 bases, with reading frame beginning at the first base. Relative to germline, V is 0 bases shorter and J is 2 bases shorter, with 18 bases between their ends. Points the paper makes about the study in general: The quantity of clinical and demographic metadata differed by source and by participant and was supplied without curation.

The origin of this receptor is a man between 50 and 59 years old with COVID-19, enrolled during active disease. The V and J genes are TRBV5-1 and TRBJ2-7; no D gene is confidently identified. Sequencing was carried out using peripheral blood. The bases are TGCGCCAGCAGCTTGGTTCCGGTCAGTGACACGGCCTACGAGCAGTACTTC. This is translated as CASSLVPVSDTAYEQYF.